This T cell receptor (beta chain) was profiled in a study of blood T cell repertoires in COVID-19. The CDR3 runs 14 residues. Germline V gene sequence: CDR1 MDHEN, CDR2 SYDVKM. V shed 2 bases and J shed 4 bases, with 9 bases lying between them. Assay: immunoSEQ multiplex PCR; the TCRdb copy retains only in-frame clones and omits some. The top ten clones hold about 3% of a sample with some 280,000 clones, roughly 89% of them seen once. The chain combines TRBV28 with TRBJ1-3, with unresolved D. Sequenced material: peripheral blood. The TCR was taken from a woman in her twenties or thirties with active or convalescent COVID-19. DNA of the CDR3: TGTGCCAGCAGTTTAGCCGGGTTCGGAAACACCATATATTTT. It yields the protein CASSLAGFGNTIYF.